This TCR beta chain was sequenced in a study of OX40 agonist ivuxolimab in advanced cancers. With respect to the entire study: Ivuxolimab was an agonistic, fully human IgG2 monoclonal antibody directed against OX40 (CD134), a costimulatory receptor. Intravenous ivuxolimab was administered to patients every 2 weeks at six dose levels: 0.01, 0.1, 0.3, 1.5, 3 and 10 mg/kg. Prior anti-PD-1, anti-PD-L1 or anti-CTLA-4 therapy was permitted, and 40% of dose-escalation patients had received checkpoint inhibitors. The paper covers the monotherapy dose-escalation part of the phase I ivuxolimab trial, which included N = 52 patients. Partial responses occurred in three dose-escalation patients: two with cutaneous melanoma and one with hepatocellular carcinoma. Peripheral TCRbeta sequencing was intended to test whether TCR sequence diversity was altered and clonal T-cell expansion was caused by ivuxolimab. The dose-escalation cohort was roughly 80% male with a mean age of about 54 years, ranging from about 23 to 85. Among the approximately 50 dose-escalation patients, 19 had hepatocellular carcinoma, approximately 15 melanoma, 9 renal cell carcinoma and 9 head and neck cancer. The paper as a whole reports these results and caveats: At doses of 0.1 to 3.0 mg/kg, clonal expansion of both CD4+ and CD8+ blood T cells was observed from baseline to week 6. On average, CD8+ T cells showed more expanded clones than CD4+ T cells after ivuxolimab. Low levels of normalized T-cell clonal expansion were also seen in some patients who did not respond. In the 0.1-3.0 mg/kg groups, partial responders had among the lowest normalized peripheral clonal expansion, particularly in CD8+ T cells. Antigen specificity was not determined for the clonally expanded peripheral T cells.

Trimmed from V: 3 bases; trimmed from J: 7 bases; junction bases lacking a gene match: 10. Reading the germline V gene (reference sequence) gives CDR1 SGHKS and CDR2 YYEKEE. The CDR3 sequence holds 15 residues, the cysteine and phenylalanine included. The CDR3 DNA has 45 bases and is translated from base 1. A note on this clone: The specificity of this receptor is unknown. Within one base of it there is no much larger clone, and no base qualities were kept.

Genomic DNA was extracted from sorted cells for sequencing of the TCRbeta CDR3 region. TCRbeta CDR3 regions were sequenced using the immunoSEQ Assay. The source is immuneACCESS, and TCRdb retained only in-frame sequences with V and J called. Part of the clones is not carried over; for the studies checked, unresolved V genes explain less than half of this, and the remainder is unexplained. Here the sample has roughly 100,000 clones; 70% to 85% occur a single time. Jointly, the top ten make up around 5.5% of the sample. Patients with autoimmune disease history or receiving systemic immunosuppression were excluded from the trial. Peripheral blood for TCR sequencing was collected from all dose cohorts at baseline, on cycle 4 day 1, and on cycle 7 day 1. Samples came from an open-label, multicenter, first-in-human phase I dose-escalation trial of ivuxolimab. Adults with locally advanced or metastatic head and neck squamous cell, hepatocellular, melanoma or renal cell carcinoma were enrolled in the trial. CD4+ and CD8+ T cells were sorted separately from peripheral blood before TCR sequencing.

The sample was CD4+ or CD8+ T cells sorted from blood, taken in a trial of the OX40 agonist ivuxolimab. This clonotype was sampled from an adult with an advanced solid tumor such as melanoma, head and neck, liver or kidney cancer. This sequence uses TRBV5-5 and TRBJ2-7; TRBD1 agrees with 10 junctional bases. The sequenced DNA is TGTGCCAGCAGCTCCCCCGGGACAGGGGAATGGGAGCAGTACTTC. This encodes CASSSPGTGEWEQYF.